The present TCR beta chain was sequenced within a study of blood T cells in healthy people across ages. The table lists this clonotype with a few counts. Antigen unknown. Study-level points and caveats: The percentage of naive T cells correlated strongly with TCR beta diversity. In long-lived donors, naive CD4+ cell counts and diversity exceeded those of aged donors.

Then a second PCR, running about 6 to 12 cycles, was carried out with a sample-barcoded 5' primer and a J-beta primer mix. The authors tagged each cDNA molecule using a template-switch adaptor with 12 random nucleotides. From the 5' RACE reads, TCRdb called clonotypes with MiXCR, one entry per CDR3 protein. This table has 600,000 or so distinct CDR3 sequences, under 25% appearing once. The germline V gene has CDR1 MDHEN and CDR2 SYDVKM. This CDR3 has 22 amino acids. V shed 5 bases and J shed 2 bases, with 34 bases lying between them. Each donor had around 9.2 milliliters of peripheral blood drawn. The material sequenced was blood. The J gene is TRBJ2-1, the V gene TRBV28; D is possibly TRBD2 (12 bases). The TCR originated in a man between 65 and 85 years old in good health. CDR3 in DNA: TGTGCCAGCAGTCTGGACAGGGGGCTGACTAGCGGGAGTGGGGGTGCCTACAATGAGCAGTTCTTC. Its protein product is CASSLDRGLTSGSGGAYNEQFF.